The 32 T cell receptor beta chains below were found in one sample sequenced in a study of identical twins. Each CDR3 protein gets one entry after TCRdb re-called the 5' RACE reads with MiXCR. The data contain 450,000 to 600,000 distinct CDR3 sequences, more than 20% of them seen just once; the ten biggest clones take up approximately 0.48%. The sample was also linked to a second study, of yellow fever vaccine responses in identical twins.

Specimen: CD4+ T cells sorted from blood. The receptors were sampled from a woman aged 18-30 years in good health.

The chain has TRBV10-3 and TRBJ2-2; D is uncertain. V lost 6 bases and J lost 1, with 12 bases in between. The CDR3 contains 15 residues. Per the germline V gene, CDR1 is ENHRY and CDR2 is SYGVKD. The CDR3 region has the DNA TGTGCCATCAGAGGAGCCGTACTGAACACCGGGGAGCTGTTTTTT. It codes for CAIRGAVLNTGELFF.

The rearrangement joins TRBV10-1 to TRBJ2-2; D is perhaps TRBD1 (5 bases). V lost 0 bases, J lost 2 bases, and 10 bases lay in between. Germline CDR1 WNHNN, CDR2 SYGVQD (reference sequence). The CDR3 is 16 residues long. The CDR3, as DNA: TGCGCCAGCAGTGAGTCCTGGCAGGGTAACACCGGGGAGCTGTTTTTT. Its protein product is CASSESWQGNTGELFF.

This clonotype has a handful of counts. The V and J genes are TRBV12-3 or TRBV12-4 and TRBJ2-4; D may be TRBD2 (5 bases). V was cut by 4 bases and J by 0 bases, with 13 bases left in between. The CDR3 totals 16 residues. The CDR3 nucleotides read TGTGCCAGCAGTTCCCCTGAGGGTTTAGCCAAAAACATTCAGTACTTC. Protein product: CASSSPEGLAKNIQYF.

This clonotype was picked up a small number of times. CDR3 nucleotide sequence: TGTGCCAGCAGTCGGACTAGCACTAGCGGATACGAGCAGTACTTC. This gives the protein CASSRTSTSGYEQYF. The chain links TRBV12-3 or TRBV12-4 to TRBJ2-7; 8 nucleotides align to TRBD2. Germline trimming cut 5 bases from V and 4 bases from J; bases unmatched to any gene: 10. The CDR3 contains 15 residues.

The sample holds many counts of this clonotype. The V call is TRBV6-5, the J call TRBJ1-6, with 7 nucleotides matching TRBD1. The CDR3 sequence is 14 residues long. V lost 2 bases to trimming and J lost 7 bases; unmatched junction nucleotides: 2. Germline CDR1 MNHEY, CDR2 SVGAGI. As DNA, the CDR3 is TGTGCCAGCAGTTACACGGGACAGAATTCACCCCTCCACTTT. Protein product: CASSYTGQNSPLHF.

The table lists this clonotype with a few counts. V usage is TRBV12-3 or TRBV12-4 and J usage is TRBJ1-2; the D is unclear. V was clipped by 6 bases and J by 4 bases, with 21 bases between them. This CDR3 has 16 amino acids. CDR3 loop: CASSPLGGKFGYGYTF. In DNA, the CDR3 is TGTGCCAGCAGCCCTTTAGGTGGGAAGTTCGGCTATGGCTACACCTTC.

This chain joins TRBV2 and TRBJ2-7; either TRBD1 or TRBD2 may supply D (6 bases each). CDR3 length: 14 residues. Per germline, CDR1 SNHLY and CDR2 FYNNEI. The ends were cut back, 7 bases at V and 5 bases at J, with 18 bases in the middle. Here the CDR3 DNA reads TGTGCCAGCAATAGGGGGGACCATCGCCACGAGCAGTACTTC. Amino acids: CASNRGDHRHEQYF.

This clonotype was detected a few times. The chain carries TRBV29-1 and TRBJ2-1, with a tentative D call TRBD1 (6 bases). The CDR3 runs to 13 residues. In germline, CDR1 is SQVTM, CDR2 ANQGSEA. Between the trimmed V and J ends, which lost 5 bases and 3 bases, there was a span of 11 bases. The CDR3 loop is CSVFPDSYNEQFF. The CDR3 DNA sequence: TGCAGCGTTTTTCCGGACAGCTACAATGAGCAGTTCTTC.

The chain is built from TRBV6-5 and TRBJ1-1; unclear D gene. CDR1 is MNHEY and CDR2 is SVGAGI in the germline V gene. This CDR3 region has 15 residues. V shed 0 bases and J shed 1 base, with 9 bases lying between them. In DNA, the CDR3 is TGTGCCAGCAGTTACTCGAGGAGGGCGAACACTGAAGCTTTCTTT. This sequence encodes CASSYSRRANTEAFF.

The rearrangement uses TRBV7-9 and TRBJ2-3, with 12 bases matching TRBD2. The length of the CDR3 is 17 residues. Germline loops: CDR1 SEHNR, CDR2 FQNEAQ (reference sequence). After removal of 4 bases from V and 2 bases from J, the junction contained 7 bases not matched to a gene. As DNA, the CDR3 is TGTGCCAGCAGCTCCAAACTAGCGGGAGGATCCACAGATACGCAGTATTTT. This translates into CASSSKLAGGSTDTQYF.

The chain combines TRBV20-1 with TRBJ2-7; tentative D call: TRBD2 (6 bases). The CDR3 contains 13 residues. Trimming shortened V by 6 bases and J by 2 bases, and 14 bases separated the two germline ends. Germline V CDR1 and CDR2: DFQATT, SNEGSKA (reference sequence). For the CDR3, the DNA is TGCAGTGCCCACGGGGGAGTCCCCTACGAGCAGTACGTC. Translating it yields CSAHGGVPYEQYV.

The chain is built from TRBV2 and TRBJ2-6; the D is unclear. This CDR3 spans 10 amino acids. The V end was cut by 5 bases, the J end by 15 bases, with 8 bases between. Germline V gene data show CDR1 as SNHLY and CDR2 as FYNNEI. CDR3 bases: TGTGCCAGCAGTAATGTAGACCTGACTTTC. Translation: CASSNVDLTF.

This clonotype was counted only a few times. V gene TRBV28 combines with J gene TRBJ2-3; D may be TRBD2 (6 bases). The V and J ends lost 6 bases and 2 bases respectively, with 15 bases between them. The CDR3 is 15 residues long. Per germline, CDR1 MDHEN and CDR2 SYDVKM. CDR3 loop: CASRPPTGLTDTQYF. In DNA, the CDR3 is TGTGCCAGCAGACCCCCTACGGGACTCACAGATACGCAGTATTTT.

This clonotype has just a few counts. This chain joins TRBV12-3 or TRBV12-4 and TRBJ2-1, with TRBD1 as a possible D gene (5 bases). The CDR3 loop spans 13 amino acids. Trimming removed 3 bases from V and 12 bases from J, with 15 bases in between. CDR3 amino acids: CASSFIRDFGQFF. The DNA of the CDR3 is TGTGCCAGCAGTTTTATCAGGGATTTTGGGCAGTTCTTC.

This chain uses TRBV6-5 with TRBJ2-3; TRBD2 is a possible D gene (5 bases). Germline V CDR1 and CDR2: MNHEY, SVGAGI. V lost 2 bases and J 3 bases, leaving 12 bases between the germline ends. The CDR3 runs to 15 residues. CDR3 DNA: TGTGCCAGCAGTTACAGTCAAGCGGCTACAGATACGCAGTATTTT. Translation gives CASSYSQAATDTQYF.

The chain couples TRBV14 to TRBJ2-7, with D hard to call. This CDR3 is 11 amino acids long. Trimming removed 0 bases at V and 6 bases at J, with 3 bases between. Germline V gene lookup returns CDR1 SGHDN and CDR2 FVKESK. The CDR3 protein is CASSQELEQYF. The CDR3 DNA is TGTGCCAGCAGCCAAGAACTCGAGCAGTACTTC.

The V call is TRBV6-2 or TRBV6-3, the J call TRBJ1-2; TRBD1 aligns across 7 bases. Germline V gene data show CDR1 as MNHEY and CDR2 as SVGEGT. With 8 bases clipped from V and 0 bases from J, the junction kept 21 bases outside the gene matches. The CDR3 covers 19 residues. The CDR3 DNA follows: TGTGCCAGCGGGGTCCCCCCAGGGCCAAGACAGGGAACTAACTATGGCTACACCTTC. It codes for CASGVPPGPRQGTNYGYTF.

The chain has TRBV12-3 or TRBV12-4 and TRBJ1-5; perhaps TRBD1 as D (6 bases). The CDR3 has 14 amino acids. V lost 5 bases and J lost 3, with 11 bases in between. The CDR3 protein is CASSPTGPNQPQHF. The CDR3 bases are TGTGCCAGCAGTCCAACAGGGCCCAATCAGCCCCAGCATTTT.

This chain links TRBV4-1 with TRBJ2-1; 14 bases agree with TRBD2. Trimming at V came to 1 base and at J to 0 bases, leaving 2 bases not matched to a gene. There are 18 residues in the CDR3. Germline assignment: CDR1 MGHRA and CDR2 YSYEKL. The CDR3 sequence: CASSQGTSGRISYNEQFF. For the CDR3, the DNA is TGCGCCAGCAGCCAAGGGACTAGCGGGAGGATCTCCTACAATGAGCAGTTCTTC.

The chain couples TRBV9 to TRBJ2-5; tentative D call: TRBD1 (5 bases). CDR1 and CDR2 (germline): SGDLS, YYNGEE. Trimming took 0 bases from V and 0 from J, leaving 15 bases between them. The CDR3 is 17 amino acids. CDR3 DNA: TGTGCCAGCAGCGTAGCTACCGGGTCAGGGTACCAAGAGACCCAGTACTTC. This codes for CASSVATGSGYQETQYF.

Written as DNA, the CDR3 is TGCAGTGCTAGCGTCAGTAACACTGAAGCTTTCTTT. Translated: CSASVSNTEAFF. The chain employs TRBV20-1 and TRBJ1-1; D is unclear. Trimming pared 3 bases from V and 2 bases from J, leaving 7 bases between. The CDR3 runs 12 residues. From germline, CDR1 is DFQATT and CDR2 SNEGSKA (reference sequence).

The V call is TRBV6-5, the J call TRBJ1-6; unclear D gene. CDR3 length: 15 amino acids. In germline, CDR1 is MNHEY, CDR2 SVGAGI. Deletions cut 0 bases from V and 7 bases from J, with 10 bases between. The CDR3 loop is CASSYSFQSNSPLHF. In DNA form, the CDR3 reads TGTGCCAGCAGTTACTCGTTTCAGAGCAATTCACCCCTCCACTTT.

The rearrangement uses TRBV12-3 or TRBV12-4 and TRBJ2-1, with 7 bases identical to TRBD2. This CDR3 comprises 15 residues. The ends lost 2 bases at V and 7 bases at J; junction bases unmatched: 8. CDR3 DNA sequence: TGTGCCAGCAGTTTAAGGGCGGGAGCCGTTAATGAGCAGTTCTTC. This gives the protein CASSLRAGAVNEQFF.

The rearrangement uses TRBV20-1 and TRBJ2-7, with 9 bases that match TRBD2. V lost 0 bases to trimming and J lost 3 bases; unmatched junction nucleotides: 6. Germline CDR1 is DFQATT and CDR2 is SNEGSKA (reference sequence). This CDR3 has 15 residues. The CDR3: CSARDRLAGFYEQYF. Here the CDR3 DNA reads TGCAGTGCTAGAGATCGCCTAGCGGGATTCTACGAGCAGTACTTC.

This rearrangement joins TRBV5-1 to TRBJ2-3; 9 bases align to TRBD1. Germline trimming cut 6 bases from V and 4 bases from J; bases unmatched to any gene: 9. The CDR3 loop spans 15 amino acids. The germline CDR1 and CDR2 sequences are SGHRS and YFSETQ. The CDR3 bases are TGCGCCAGCACCAGGACAGGGGACGGGGCAGATACGCAGTATTTT. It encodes CASTRTGDGADTQYF.

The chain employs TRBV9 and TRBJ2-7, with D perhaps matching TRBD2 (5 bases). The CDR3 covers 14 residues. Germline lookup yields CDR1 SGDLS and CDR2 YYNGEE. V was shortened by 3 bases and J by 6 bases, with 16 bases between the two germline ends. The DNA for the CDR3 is TGTGCCAGCAGCGCATTATCCGGGATGGGCGAGCAGTACTTC. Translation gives CASSALSGMGEQYF.

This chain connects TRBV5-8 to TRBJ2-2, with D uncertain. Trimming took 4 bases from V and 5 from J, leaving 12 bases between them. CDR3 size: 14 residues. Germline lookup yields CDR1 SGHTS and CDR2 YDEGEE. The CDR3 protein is CASSGLSVTGELFF. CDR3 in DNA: TGTGCCAGCAGCGGGCTTAGTGTTACCGGGGAGCTGTTTTTT.

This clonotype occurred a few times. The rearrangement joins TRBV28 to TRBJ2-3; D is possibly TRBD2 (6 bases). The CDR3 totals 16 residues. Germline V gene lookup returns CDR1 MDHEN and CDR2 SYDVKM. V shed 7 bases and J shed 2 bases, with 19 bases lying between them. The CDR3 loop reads CASTPLGRGNTDTQYF. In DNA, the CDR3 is TGTGCCAGCACTCCATTGGGTCGGGGGAACACAGATACGCAGTATTTT.

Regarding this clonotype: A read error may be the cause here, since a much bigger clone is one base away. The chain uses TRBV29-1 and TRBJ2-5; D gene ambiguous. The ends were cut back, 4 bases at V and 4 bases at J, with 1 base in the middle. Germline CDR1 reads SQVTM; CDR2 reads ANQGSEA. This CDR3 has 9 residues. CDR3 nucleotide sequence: TGCAGCGTTGGAGAGACCCAGTACTTC. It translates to CSVGETQYF.

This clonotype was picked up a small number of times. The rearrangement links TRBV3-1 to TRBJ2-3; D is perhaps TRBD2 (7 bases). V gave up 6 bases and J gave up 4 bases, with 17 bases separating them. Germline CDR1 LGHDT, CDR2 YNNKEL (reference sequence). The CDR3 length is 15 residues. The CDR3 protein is CASSPRGGGADTQYF. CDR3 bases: TGTGCCAGCAGTCCCCGCGGGGGCGGGGCAGATACGCAGTATTTT.

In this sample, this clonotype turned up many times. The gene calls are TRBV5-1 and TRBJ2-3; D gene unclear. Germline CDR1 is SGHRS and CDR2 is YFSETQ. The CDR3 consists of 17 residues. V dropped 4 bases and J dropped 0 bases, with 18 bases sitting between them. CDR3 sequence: CASSPGVLGGSTDTQYF. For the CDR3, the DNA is TGCGCCAGCAGCCCGGGCGTCCTCGGCGGAAGCACAGATACGCAGTATTTT.

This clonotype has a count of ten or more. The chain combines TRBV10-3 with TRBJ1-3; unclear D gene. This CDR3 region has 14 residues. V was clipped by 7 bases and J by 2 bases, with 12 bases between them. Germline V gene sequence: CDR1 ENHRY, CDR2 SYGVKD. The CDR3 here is CAITNDEAGNTIYF. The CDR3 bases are TGTGCCATCACTAACGATGAGGCTGGAAACACCATATATTTT.